Listed below are T cell receptor beta chains from one sample, sequenced in a study of CD8 T cells in ankylosing spondylitis. A single record per CDR3 protein comes from TCRdb applying MiXCR to the 5' RACE reads. The table has some 840,000 distinct CDR3 sequences, roughly 10% seen once; the top ten hold about 0.5%. Sequencing input: blood, either unsorted or a sorted T cell fraction (not recorded which). Receptors were obtained from a male donor with ankylosing spondylitis. CDR3s include the opening cysteine and the closing phenylalanine or tryptophan. Each record gives: D gene, clone size, J gene, V gene, CDR3 protein, CDR3 DNA. The D gene is left open where the match is weak. Expanded clones get a size class; other rows say once, few or many, or leave the size out.

>.|many|TRBJ2-5|TRBV7-2
CASSLFTQETQYF
TGTGCCAGCAGCCTTTTTACCCAAGAGACCCAGTACTTC
>.|many|TRBJ2-2|TRBV6-1
CASRLGILIGELFF
TGTGCCAGCAGGCTGGGTATCCTGATCGGGGAGCTGTTTTTT
>.|many|TRBJ1-6|TRBV4-1
CASSQYGTRGSPLHF
TGCGCCAGCAGCCAATACGGGACTCGGGGGTCACCCCTCCACTTT
>TRBD2|.|TRBJ2-3|TRBV5-1
CAISNGLAGADTQYF
TGCGCCATCAGCAATGGACTAGCGGGAGCCGATACGCAGTATTTT
>TRBD1|few|TRBJ1-2|TRBV12-3/TRBV12-4
CASSPPRDRVGYTF
TGTGCCAGCAGCCCTCCCCGGGACAGGGTCGGCTACACCTTC
>.|few|TRBJ2-1|TRBV11-1
CASGRQIYNEQFF
TGTGCCAGCGGCAGGCAGATTTACAATGAGCAGTTCTTC
>.|few|TRBJ1-6|TRBV4-2
CASSQEGVDNSPLHF
TGTGCCAGCAGCCAAGAGGGTGTCGATAATTCACCCCTCCACTTT
>TRBD2|.|TRBJ2-1|TRBV27
CASSLAFRTSGRNEQFF
TGTGCCAGCAGTTTAGCCTTTAGGACTAGCGGGAGGAATGAGCAGTTCTTC
>.|.|TRBJ1-4|TRBV4-3
CASSQDGVLQEKLFF
TGCGCCAGCAGCCAAGATGGAGTGCTTCAGGAAAAACTGTTTTTT
>.|.|TRBJ1-4|TRBV5-5
CASSLGMLTEKLFF
TGTGCCAGCAGCTTGGGAATGTTAACTGAAAAACTGTTTTTT
>.|.|TRBJ1-5|TRBV20-1
CSARPRVRDSNQPQHF
TGCAGTGCTAGACCACGGGTGAGAGATAGCAATCAGCCCCAGCATTTT
>TRBD2|few|TRBJ2-1|TRBV5-1
CASSLGTSETEQFF
TGCGCCAGCAGCTTGGGGACTAGCGAGACTGAGCAGTTCTTC
>.|many|TRBJ1-4|TRBV6-6
CASRRPGDEKLFF
TGTGCCAGCAGGCGACCCGGGGATGAAAAACTGTTTTTT
>TRBD1|.|TRBJ2-5|TRBV7-6
CASSSQRDRGRETQYF
TGTGCCAGCAGCTCCCAAAGGGACAGGGGGCGAGAGACCCAGTACTTC
>TRBD1|.|TRBJ1-1|TRBV7-2
CASSVTGTGGRRFDTEAFF
TGTGCCAGCAGCGTAACCGGGACAGGGGGCCGGCGGTTTGACACTGAAGCTTTCTTT
>.|many|TRBJ2-3|TRBV20-1
CSANRGAGHSTDTQYF
TGCAGTGCTAACCGAGGGGCGGGACACAGCACAGATACGCAGTATTTT
>TRBD1|.|TRBJ1-6|TRBV20-1
CSATRTGATATPLHF
TGCAGTGCTACTAGGACAGGGGCCACCGCTACACCCCTCCACTTT
>.|.|TRBJ2-2|TRBV5-5
CASSSGLLTGVLLF
TGTGCCAGCAGCTCTGGGCTCCTCACCGGGGTGCTGCTTTTT